The rows below give T cell receptor beta chains drawn from one sample of a study of CD8+CD57+ T cells in acquired aplastic anemia. Each CDR3 protein is one row after TCRdb ran MiXCR on the reads. The table shows 150,000 to 200,000 distinct CDR3 sequences, with about 45% occurring only once. The sequenced sample consisted of sorted CD4+, CD8+, or CD8+CD57+ T cells (not recorded which) from PBMCs. The receptor source for this set is a human donor with aplastic anemia. The CDR3 runs from the conserved cysteine through the conserved F or W. D genes are given only for firm matches. A row's size may be missing; if present it is once, few, many or a size class.

TRBJ2-7 TRBV5-4 . . TGTGCCAGCAGCGGGACCCACGAGCAGTACTTC CASSGTHEQYF
TRBJ1-1 TRBV3-1 few . TGTGCCAGCAGCCAAGCATTGGGGATCACTGAAGCTTTCTTT CASSQALGITEAFF
TRBJ2-5 TRBV7-6 . . TGTGCCAGCAGCTTTGGCGGGCAAGAGACCCAGTACTTC CASSFGGQETQYF
TRBJ1-3 TRBV3-1 . . TGTGCCAGCAGCCAAGATTCTATTACACTCTCTGGAAACACCATATATTTT CASSQDSITLSGNTIYF
TRBJ1-2 TRBV24-1 . TRBD1 TGTGCCACCAGTGATTCTAACAGGGGTGGCTACACCTTC CATSDSNRGGYTF
TRBJ2-5 TRBV2 . TRBD2 TGTGCCAGCACTAAAAGCGGGGGGGAAGGAGAGACCCAGTACTTC CASTKSGGEGETQYF
TRBJ2-2 TRBV14 many . TGTGCCAGCAGTCCACTAGGGCCGATCACCGGGGAGCTGTTTTTT CASSPLGPITGELFF
TRBJ2-7 TRBV3-1 many TRBD1 TGTGCCAGCAGTCATACAGGGGGAGAGCAGTACTTC CASSHTGGEQYF
TRBJ2-1 TRBV7-9 . . TGTGCCAGCAGCTGGGACCTAAGGAATGAGCAGTTCTTC CASSWDLRNEQFF
TRBJ2-7 TRBV19 . TRBD2 TGTGCCAGCAGCAAGGGGGCGGGAGGGGCCTACGAGCAGTACTTC CASSKGAGGAYEQYF
TRBJ2-1 TRBV9 . . TGTGCCAGCAGCGTCCAGACGCAGAGCAATGAGCAGTTCTTC CASSVQTQSNEQFF
TRBJ1-2 TRBV6-1 many . TGTGCCAGCAGTGAACGAGGAGGGGCAGAGTATGGCTACACCTTC CASSERGGAEYGYTF